The present TCR beta chain was sequenced within a study of T cells in Graves' hyperthyroidism and ophthalmopathy. This clonotype showed up just a few times. V shed 6 bases and J shed 0 bases, with 9 bases lying between them. Germline assignment: CDR1 MNHNS and CDR2 SASEGT. This CDR3 comprises 15 residues. Based on clinical symptoms, serum thyroxine and TRAb, thyroid ultrasound and orbital computed tomography, diagnoses were reached. Using RNA transcripts as the source, TCR beta CDR3 regions were amplified. HTBI primers drove first-round RT-PCR of the TCR CDR3. Via MiXCR, TCRdb re-called the multiplex PCR reads, giving one row per CDR3 protein. The table includes roughly 290,000 distinct CDR3 sequences, about an eighth detected once.

This clonotype originated in a woman under 40 with Graves' hyperthyroidism that later progressed to Graves' ophthalmopathy. V is TRBV6-1 and J is TRBJ2-6; no firm D call. Sequenced sample: blood. The CDR3 bases are TGTGCCAGCAGCCCCGTGGGCTCTGGGGCCAACGTCCTGACTTTC. Protein sequence: CASSPVGSGANVLTF.